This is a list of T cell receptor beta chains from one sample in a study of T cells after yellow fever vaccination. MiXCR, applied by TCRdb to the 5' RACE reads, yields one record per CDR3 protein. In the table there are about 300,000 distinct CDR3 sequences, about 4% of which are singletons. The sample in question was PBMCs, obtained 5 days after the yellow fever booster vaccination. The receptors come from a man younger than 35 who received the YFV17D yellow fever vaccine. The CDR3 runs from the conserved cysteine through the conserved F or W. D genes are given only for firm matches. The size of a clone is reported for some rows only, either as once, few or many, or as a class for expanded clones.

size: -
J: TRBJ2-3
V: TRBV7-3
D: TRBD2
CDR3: CASSLGGLAGTDTQYF
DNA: TGTGCCAGCAGCTTGGGCGGACTAGCGGGCACAGATACGCAGTATTTT

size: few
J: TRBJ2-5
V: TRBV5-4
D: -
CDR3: CASSRTQQETQYF
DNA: TGTGCCAGCAGCCGGACCCAACAAGAGACCCAGTACTTC

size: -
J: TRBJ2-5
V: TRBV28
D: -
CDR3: CASSPRGGIKTQYF
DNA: TGTGCCAGCAGTCCGAGGGGGGGGATTAAGACCCAGTACTTC

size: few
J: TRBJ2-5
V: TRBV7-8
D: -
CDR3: CASVSRDSKGETQYF
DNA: TGTGCCAGCGTAAGTCGGGACTCAAAGGGAGAGACCCAGTACTTC

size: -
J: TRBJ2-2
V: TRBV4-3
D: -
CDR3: CASSQEVQGRTGELFF
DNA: TGCGCCAGCAGCCAAGAGGTGCAGGGGAGAACCGGGGAGCTGTTTTTT

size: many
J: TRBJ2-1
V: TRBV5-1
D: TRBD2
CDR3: CASSPSGIAGPYNEQFF
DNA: TGCGCCAGCAGCCCGTCGGGGATAGCGGGCCCCTACAATGAGCAGTTCTTC

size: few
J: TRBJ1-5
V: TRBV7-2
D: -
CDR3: CASSFGYGNQPQHF
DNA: TGTGCCAGCAGCTTTGGGTACGGCAATCAGCCCCAGCATTTT

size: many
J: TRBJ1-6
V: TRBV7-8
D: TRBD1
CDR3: CASSPGTGGASYNSPLHF
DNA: TGTGCCAGCAGCCCCGGGACAGGGGGCGCGTCCTATAATTCACCCCTCCACTTT

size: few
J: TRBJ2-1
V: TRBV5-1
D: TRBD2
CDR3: CASSFQGLADNEQFF
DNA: TGCGCCAGCAGCTTTCAGGGACTAGCGGACAATGAGCAGTTCTTC

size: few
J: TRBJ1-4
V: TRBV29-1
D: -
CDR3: CSVERNEKLFF
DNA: TGCAGCGTTGAAAGGAATGAAAAACTTTTTTTT

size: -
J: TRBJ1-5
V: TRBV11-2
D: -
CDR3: CASSLGSGNGQPQHF
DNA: TGTGCCAGCAGCTTAGGGTCCGGGAACGGGCAGCCCCAGCATTTT

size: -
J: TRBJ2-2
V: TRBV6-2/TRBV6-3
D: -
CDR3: CASSYSRVAGELFF
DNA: TGTGCCAGCAGTTACTCGAGGGTGGCCGGGGAGCTGTTTTTT

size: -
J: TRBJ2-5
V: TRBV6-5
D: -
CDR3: CASSYRDQETQYF
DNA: TGTGCCAGCAGTTACCGGGATCAAGAGACCCAGTACTTC

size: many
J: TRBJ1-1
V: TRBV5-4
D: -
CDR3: CASSLSSNMNTEAFF
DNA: TGTGCCAGCAGCTTGTCCAGTAACATGAACACTGAAGCTTTCTTT

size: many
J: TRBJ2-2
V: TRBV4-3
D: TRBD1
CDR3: CASSHTGGTGELFF
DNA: TGCGCCAGCAGCCACACAGGGGGCACCGGGGAGCTGTTTTTT

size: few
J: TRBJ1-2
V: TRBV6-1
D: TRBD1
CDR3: CASSAFVGTGNYGYTF
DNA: TGTGCCAGCAGTGCCTTCGTAGGGACAGGCAACTATGGCTACACCTTC

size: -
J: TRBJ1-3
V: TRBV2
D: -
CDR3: CASTGTSGNTIYF
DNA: TGTGCCAGCACCGGGACCTCTGGAAACACCATATATTTT

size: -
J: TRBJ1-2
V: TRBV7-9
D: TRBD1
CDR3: CASSTGGYGYTF
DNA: TGTGCCAGCTCTACAGGGGGCTATGGCTACACCTTC

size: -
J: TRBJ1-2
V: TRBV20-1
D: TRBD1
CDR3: CSAPRAGGGYYGYTF
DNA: TGCAGTGCTCCCCGGGCAGGGGGCGGATACTATGGCTACACCTTC

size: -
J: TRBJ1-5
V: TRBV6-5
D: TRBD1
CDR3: CASSSDRGRRQPQHF
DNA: TGTGCCAGCAGTTCGGACAGGGGAAGAAGGCAGCCCCAGCATTTT

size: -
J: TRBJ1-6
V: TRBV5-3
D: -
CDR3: CAREGGLSPLHF
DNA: TGTGCCAGAGAAGGGGGGCTATCACCCCTCCACTTT